The 18 T cell receptor beta chains below come from one sample, sequenced in a study of T cell responses to AZD1222 COVID-19 vaccine. Sequencing was performed with immunoSEQ multiplex PCR; in TCRdb, only in-frame clones are kept and a portion is missing. The table includes about 180,000 clones, 88% detected once. The source was peripheral blood, collected on day 0 of AZD1222 vaccination. These receptors were taken from an adult in good health.

The rearrangement joins TRBV30 to TRBJ2-1, with no clear D. The CDR3 covers 10 residues. Germline V CDR1 and CDR2: GTSNPN, SVGIG (reference sequence). Trimming shortened V by 0 bases and J by 7 bases, and 1 base separated the two germline ends. The CDR3: CAWSVNEQFF. In nucleotides, the CDR3 is TGTGCCTGGAGTGTAAATGAGCAGTTCTTC.

The V call is TRBV5-4, the J call TRBJ2-2, with 12 bases fitting TRBD1. V was clipped by 3 bases and J by 5 bases; unmatched bases: 5. The CDR3 contains 16 residues. CDR1 SGHNT and CDR2 YYREEE come from the germline V gene (reference sequence). CDR3 sequence reads: CASSWGQGARTGELFF. Here the CDR3 DNA reads TGTGCCAGCAGCTGGGGACAGGGGGCTAGAACCGGGGAGCTGTTTTTT.

The chain employs TRBV15 and TRBJ2-7; possible D gene TRBD2, 5 bases. Germline V gene sequence: CDR1 LNHNV, CDR2 YYDKDF (reference sequence). CDR3 length: 15 residues. The V gene lost 7 bases and the J gene lost 0 bases, with 16 bases spanning the gap. The CDR3 region has the DNA TGTGCCACCACCGGTCGGGGATCGTCCTCCTACGAGCAGTACTTC. Amino acids: CATTGRGSSSYEQYF.

V and J are TRBV9 and TRBJ2-1; 10 nucleotides align to TRBD2. With 1 base clipped from V and 6 bases from J, the junction kept 7 bases outside the gene matches. Germline CDR1 and CDR2: SGDLS and YYNGEE. CDR3 size: 16 residues. The CDR3 sequence: CASSVSGLAVRNEQFF. CDR3 DNA: TGTGCCAGCAGCGTATCCGGACTAGCGGTTCGCAATGAGCAGTTCTTC.

Of note for this clone: This sample also contains other DNA sequences that code for the same CDR3. V usage is TRBV5-1 and J usage is TRBJ2-1, with D possibly matching TRBD2 (6 bases). The V end was cut by 4 bases, the J end by 1 base, with 6 bases between. Germline CDR1 reads SGHRS; CDR2 reads YFSETQ. The CDR3 contains 13 residues. This CDR3 is CASSGRSYNEQFF. Written as DNA, the CDR3 is TGCGCCAGCAGCGGGAGGTCCTACAATGAGCAGTTCTTC.

The chain employs TRBV7-6 and TRBJ1-5; a weak D match, TRBD1 (5 bases). Germline V gene data show CDR1 as SGHVS and CDR2 as FNYEAQ. V lost 5 bases to trimming and J lost 5 bases, with 16 bases between them. The CDR3 is 15 residues long. CDR3 sequence (DNA): TGTGCCAGCAGCCGGGGGGGGGAGGACCATCAGCCCCAGCATTTT. Amino acids: CASSRGGEDHQPQHF.

The V and J genes are TRBV5-1 and TRBJ2-1; D is ambiguous. The V and J ends lost 4 bases and 4 bases respectively, with 12 bases between them. The germline V gene has CDR1 SGHRS and CDR2 YFSETQ. The CDR3 runs to 14 residues. The CDR3 nucleotides read TGCGCCAGCAGCCCGGAGCGTCTTTACAATGAGCAGTTCTTC. Translation: CASSPERLYNEQFF.

The chain uses TRBV6-5 and TRBJ1-1, with D perhaps matching TRBD1 (6 bases). The CDR3 covers 13 residues. Trimming removed 11 bases at V and 4 bases at J, with 17 bases between. The germline V gene has CDR1 MNHEY and CDR2 SVGAGI. In nucleotides, the CDR3 is TGTGCCCTCAGTACCGGGGGCGGCACTGAAGCTTTCTTT. Protein sequence: CALSTGGGTEAFF.

The chain employs TRBV27 and TRBJ1-1; D is unclear. The CDR3 is made up of 12 amino acids. Germline V gene sequence: CDR1 MNHEY, CDR2 SMNVEV (reference sequence). V was shortened by 5 bases and J by 4 bases, with 8 bases between the two germline ends. The DNA for the CDR3 is TGTGCCAGCAGTACCAAAGGCACTGAAGCTTTCTTT. It encodes CASSTKGTEAFF.

This clone was seen more than once but under ten times. The chain uses TRBV9 and TRBJ2-7; no definite D call. The CDR3 is 11 residues long. Germline V CDR1 and CDR2: SGDLS, YYNGEE. V gave up 10 bases and J gave up 3 bases, with 11 bases separating them. The CDR3 loop is CAARRFYEQYF. The CDR3 DNA reads as TGTGCCGCTCGCAGATTCTACGAGCAGTACTTC.

CDR3 in DNA: TGTGCCAGCAGTTTACAAATATATACAGGGGCCGGGGAGCTGTTTTTT. It is translated as CASSLQIYTGAGELFF. The chain recombines TRBV27 with TRBJ2-2, with 7 bases aligning to TRBD1. Unmatched junction bases numbered 9, after V lost 2 bases and J lost 6 bases. CDR1 is MNHEY and CDR2 is SMNVEV in the germline V gene (reference sequence). This CDR3 has 16 amino acids.

This clone was recorded once. The same CDR3 also results from other DNA sequences found in this sample. V and J are TRBV28 and TRBJ2-5, with 7 bases that match TRBD2. The CDR3 consists of 13 residues. The V gene end was trimmed by 6 bases and the J gene end by 1 base; junction bases not matched to a gene: 2. Germline CDR1 and CDR2: MDHEN and SYDVKM. The CDR3 region is CASRTGGQETQYF. The CDR3 DNA sequence: TGTGCCAGCAGGACGGGGGGCCAAGAGACCCAGTACTTC.

The CDR3 is CASSVRAGYQPQHF. In DNA form, the CDR3 reads TGTGCCAGCAGTGTTAGGGCAGGCTACCAGCCCCAGCATTTT. The chain recombines TRBV2 with TRBJ1-5; D is unclear. V was cut by 4 bases and J by 7 bases, with 14 bases left in between. Germline CDR1 SNHLY, CDR2 FYNNEI. The CDR3 covers 14 residues.

Worth noting for this clone: The junction departs from germline at one end; a sequencing error may be responsible. J is TRBJ1-1 and V is TRBV28, with a weak D call TRBD1 (5 bases). This CDR3 has 11 residues. Germline V gene data show CDR1 as MDHEN and CDR2 as SYDVKM. CDR3 sequence reads: CASSATGRISF. DNA of the CDR3: TGTGCCAGCAGTGCGACGGGACGGATAAGCTTT.

V usage is TRBV30 and J usage is TRBJ1-2; D is unresolved. Trimming took off 0 bases at V and 5 bases at J, with 13 bases between the two ends. This CDR3 is 14 amino acids long. Germline CDR1 GTSNPN, CDR2 SVGIG (reference sequence). The CDR3 DNA reads TGTGCCTGGAGTGTAATGGGGTCCTGGTATGGCTACACCTTC. This encodes CAWSVMGSWYGYTF.

This chain uses TRBV12-3 or TRBV12-4 with TRBJ2-5, with D unresolved. Between the trimmed V and J ends, which lost 3 bases and 5 bases, there was a span of 10 bases. The CDR3 runs to 13 residues. CDR3 sequence (DNA): TGTGCCAGCAGTTTGAACTTTAGGGAGACCCAGTACTTC. Translating it yields CASSLNFRETQYF.

The rearrangement links TRBV19 to TRBJ1-2; D remains unclear. From germline, CDR1 is LNHDA and CDR2 SQIVND (reference sequence). This CDR3 is built from 12 residues. Trimming stripped 0 bases from V and 6 bases from J, with 5 bases between. The CDR3 region is CASSIEGNGYTF. As DNA, the CDR3 is TGTGCCAGTAGTATAGAAGGGAATGGCTACACCTTC.

The gene calls are TRBV28 and TRBJ1-2, with a possible D match to TRBD1 (6 bases). This CDR3 is 13 amino acids long. V was pared by 3 bases and J by 5 bases, with 10 bases between. CDR1 MDHEN and CDR2 SYDVKM come from the germline V gene. DNA of the CDR3: TGTGCCAGCAGTTTGAACAGGGTTTATGGCTACACCTTC. Amino acid sequence: CASSLNRVYGYTF.